One and the same sample provided the 19 T cell receptor beta chains below, sequenced in a study of blood T cell repertoires in COVID-19. The data were produced by immunoSEQ multiplex PCR, yet TCRdb's version contains in-frame clones alone and is incomplete. The sample records approximately 70,000 clones, 88% being singletons. The sequenced sample was peripheral blood. The receptors shown here come from a woman aged 55-69 years with acute or convalescent COVID-19.

Of note for this clone: This sample also contains other DNA sequences that code for the same CDR3. V and J are TRBV19 and TRBJ2-2; TRBD1 aligns across 8 bases. With V trimmed by 6 bases and J by 4 bases, 4 bases remained unmatched. In germline, CDR1 is LNHDA, CDR2 SQIVND (reference sequence). The CDR3 totals 14 residues. CDR3 in amino acids: CASSLTGATGELFF. In nucleotides, the CDR3 is TGTGCCAGTAGCCTGACAGGGGCCACCGGGGAGCTGTTTTTT.

The chain carries TRBV28 and TRBJ2-5; 12 bases match TRBD2. This CDR3 is 18 amino acids long. The J segment lost 5 bases and the V segment lost 2 bases, leaving 12 bases of the junction unmatched. Germline CDR1 and CDR2: MDHEN and SYDVKM. The CDR3 sequence is CASSLAGLWTSGAETQYF. In nucleotides, the CDR3 is TGTGCCAGCAGTTTAGCGGGACTGTGGACTAGCGGGGCCGAGACCCAGTACTTC.

The V and J genes are TRBV27 and TRBJ2-1, with 14 bases matching TRBD2. The V segment lost 5 bases and the J segment 9 bases; nucleotides outside the gene matches: 9. The germline V gene has CDR1 MNHEY and CDR2 SMNVEV (reference sequence). The length of the CDR3 is 16 residues. The CDR3 nucleotides read TGTGCCAGCAGTCCCGCCGGGACTAGCGGGAGAGGTGAGCAGTTCTTC. Residues: CASSPAGTSGRGEQFF.

This clone is a singleton in its sample. The J gene is TRBJ1-2, the V gene TRBV5-5; 7 bases line up with TRBD1. The CDR3 runs 16 residues. The germline V gene encodes CDR1 SGHKS and CDR2 YYEKEE (reference sequence). J gave up 4 bases and V 3 bases, and 12 bases lay outside the gene matches. CDR3 region: CASSSQPLDRAYGYTF. As DNA, the CDR3 is TGTGCCAGCAGCTCACAACCTCTAGACAGGGCCTATGGCTACACCTTC.

A few counts support this clone. The CDR3 sequence is CASSAGETGSTGELFF. The CDR3 bases are TGTGCCAGCAGCGCAGGGGAGACAGGTTCCACCGGGGAGCTGTTTTTT. V usage is TRBV9 and J usage is TRBJ2-2, with D perhaps matching TRBD1 (6 bases). Trimming removed 3 bases at V and 4 bases at J, with 16 bases between. There are 16 residues in the CDR3. Per germline, CDR1 SGDLS and CDR2 YYNGEE.

The gene calls are TRBV6-5 and TRBJ1-2; 7 bases are a match to TRBD1. Germline-derived CDR1 and CDR2 are MNHEY and SVGAGI. Trimming removed 8 bases from V and 4 bases from J; junction bases left unmatched: 10. The CDR3 loop spans 14 amino acids. The CDR3 nucleotides are TGTGCCAGCGGTAACAGGGGAGGCGTCTATGGCTACACCTTC. Its translation: CASGNRGGVYGYTF.

The genes are TRBV19 and TRBJ2-3; D perhaps matches TRBD2 (7 bases). V was cut by 7 bases and J by 1 base, with 15 bases left in between. The CDR3 extends over 15 amino acids. Germline assignment: CDR1 LNHDA and CDR2 SQIVND (reference sequence). The CDR3 region is CASKGGSIGTDTQYF. In DNA, the CDR3 is TGTGCCAGTAAGGGGGGGTCCATTGGCACAGATACGCAGTATTTT.

V and J are TRBV18 and TRBJ2-5; D remains unclear. V was pared by 5 bases and J by 7 bases, with 11 bases between. The CDR3 runs to 12 residues. Germline CDR1 reads KGHSH; CDR2 reads LQKENI. Written as DNA, the CDR3 is TGTGCCAGCTCATCAACAGAAAGGACCCAGTACTTC. Protein: CASSSTERTQYF.

The V and J genes are TRBV6-2 or TRBV6-3 and TRBJ1-4, with D unclear. Looked up from germline, CDR1 is MNHEY and CDR2 is SVGEGT. The CDR3 totals 12 residues. Trimming removed 2 bases from V and 7 bases from J, with 5 bases in between. Here the CDR3 DNA reads TGTGCCAGCAGTTACCTCGGTGAAAAACTGTTTTTT. This codes for CASSYLGEKLFF.

V gene TRBV6-5 combines with J gene TRBJ1-5; a possible D gene is TRBD1 (6 bases). The CDR3 runs to 15 residues. Trimming shortened V by 6 bases and J by 7 bases, and 19 bases separated the two germline ends. Germline V CDR1 and CDR2: MNHEY, SVGAGI. DNA of the CDR3: TGTGCCAGCAGAAATAACGGGGGGGCCGGGCAGCCCCAGCATTTT. Translation: CASRNNGGAGQPQHF.

DNA for the CDR3: TGTGCCACCAGCAGAGATCTCTTCTACACTGAAGCTTTCTTT. Translating gives CATSRDLFYTEAFF. The V and J genes are TRBV15 and TRBJ1-1; D remains ambiguous. The germline CDR1 and CDR2 sequences are LNHNV and YYDKDF (reference sequence). The CDR3 loop spans 14 amino acids. The V gene lost 0 bases and the J gene lost 3 bases, with 8 bases spanning the gap.

In DNA, the CDR3 is TGTGCCAGCAGCAAAGTCAGGGAAAGCTCCTACGAGCAGTACGTC. It is translated as CASSKVRESSYEQYV. The rearrangement uses TRBV21-1 and TRBJ2-7; the table's TRBD1 call for D was not verified on the DNA. TRBV21-1 is flagged as a pseudogene. The CDR3 runs to 15 residues.

This chain links TRBV23-1 with TRBJ1-2; 9 bases are a match to TRBD1. TRBV23-1 is noted as an ORF with a role that remains uncertain. V trimming: 3 bases; J trimming: 6 bases; junction bases outside the gene matches: 23. The CDR3 extends over 20 amino acids. The DNA of the CDR3 is TGCGCCAGCAGTCAGTTAGTGGCTCCGGGACAGGGACCTACGTCTGATGGCTACACCTTC. This sequence encodes CASSQLVAPGQGPTSDGYTF.

The genes are TRBV5-1 and TRBJ2-4, with D possibly being TRBD2 (6 bases). The CDR3 runs 17 residues. Germline CDR1 reads SGHRS; CDR2 reads YFSETQ. The V gene lost 0 bases and the J gene lost 0 bases, with 13 bases spanning the gap. In DNA, the CDR3 is TGCGCCAGCAGCTTGGAGGGGTTGGGACTAGCCAAAAACATTCAGTACTTC. Protein product: CASSLEGLGLAKNIQYF.

CDR3 residues: CASSPRLAGGTDTQYF. As DNA, the CDR3 is TGTGCCAGCAGCCCTCGACTAGCGGGAGGAACAGATACGCAGTATTTT. This chain uses TRBV7-9 with TRBJ2-3; 13 bases are shared with TRBD2. This CDR3 region has 16 residues. Unmatched junction bases numbered 5, after V lost 5 bases and J lost 3 bases. The germline gives CDR1 SEHNR, CDR2 FQNEAQ (reference sequence).

This clone appeared once. This CDR3 is CASSETGGGYGYTF. As DNA, the CDR3 is TGTGCCAGCAGTGAAACAGGGGGCGGTTATGGCTACACCTTC. J is TRBJ1-2 and V is TRBV6-1; TRBD1 matches at 9 bases. The CDR3 has 14 amino acids. V shed 2 bases, J shed 5 bases, and the junction held 3 bases outside the gene matches. CDR1 MNHNS and CDR2 SASEGT come from the germline V gene.

J is TRBJ2-3 and V is TRBV5-1, with TRBD2 matching 16 bases. Germline CDR1 SGHRS, CDR2 YFSETQ. The CDR3 length is 18 residues. V lost 3 bases, J lost 4 bases, and 8 bases stayed unmatched. The CDR3 region has the DNA TGCGCCAGCAGCTGGGGACTAGCGGGAGGGATGGTCGCAGATACGCAGTATTTT. This sequence encodes CASSWGLAGGMVADTQYF.

The chain couples TRBV7-6 to TRBJ2-7; 7 bases are a match to TRBD2. Germline V gives CDR1 SGHVS, CDR2 FNYEAQ. The length of the CDR3 is 16 residues. The V segment lost 1 base and the J segment 3 bases; nucleotides outside the gene matches: 9. In DNA form, the CDR3 reads TGTGCCAGCAGCTTAGTTCCTAGCGGTAACCTCTACGAGCAGTACGTC. This translates into CASSLVPSGNLYEQYV.

V usage is TRBV19 and J usage is TRBJ1-4; a weak D match, TRBD1 (5 bases). Germline V CDR1 and CDR2: LNHDA, SQIVND (reference sequence). Deletions cut 6 bases from V and 6 bases from J, with 11 bases between. CDR3 size: 13 residues. CDR3 loop: CASRARGDEKLFF. The CDR3 nucleotides are TGTGCCAGTAGAGCCCGGGGGGATGAAAAACTGTTTTTT. Complete variable domain (other parts from reference TRBV19 and TRBJ1-4): DGGITQSPKYLFRKEGQNVTLSCEQNLNHDAMYWYRQDPGQGLRLIYYSQIVNDFQKGDIAEGYSVSREKKESFPLTVTSAQKNPTAFYLCASRARGDEKLFFGSGTQLSVL.